This TCR beta chain was retrieved from a study of blood T cell repertoires in COVID-19. Germline V lookup: CDR1 MDHEN, CDR2 SYDVKM. V lost 4 bases and J 3 bases, leaving 12 bases between the germline ends. This CDR3 region has 14 residues. Sequencing used immunoSEQ multiplex PCR; TCRdb keeps in-frame clones, though not all of them. The sample includes over 100,000 clones, around 80% seen only once; the top ten take roughly 7.9%. The chain joins TRBV28 to TRBJ1-2; D gene unclear. The TCR sequence derives from an elderly woman with active or convalescent COVID-19. Input material: peripheral blood. CDR3: CASSYTLQDYGYTF. As DNA, the CDR3 is TGTGCCAGCAGTTATACCCTTCAGGACTATGGCTACACCTTC.